This passage covers 32 T cell receptor beta chains from one sample sequenced in a study of cytomegalovirus exposure and HLA in healthy donors. The PCR had 60 Vbeta and 13 Jbeta primers. TCRdb keeps only in-frame clones here, not all; method: immunoSEQ multiplex PCR. The table has 150,000 or so clones, 75% seen once. The source material was PBMCs. The receptors originated from a man in his forties or fifties in good health and CMV-seronegative.

This clone was detected only once. The chain has TRBV9 and TRBJ2-5; TRBD1 is a possible D gene (8 bases). The CDR3 has 14 residues. V dropped 4 bases and J dropped 5 bases, with 15 bases sitting between them. Germline CDR1 reads SGDLS; CDR2 reads YYNGEE. CDR3 bases: TGTGCCAGCAGCACAGGGGGGGGGTTTGAGACCCAGTACTTC. Its translation: CASSTGGGFETQYF.

CDR3 protein: CASIKDRVAGNTIYF. CDR3 DNA: TGTGCCAGCATAAAAGACAGGGTTGCTGGAAACACCATATATTTT. The gene calls are TRBV6-6 and TRBJ1-3, with 7 positions matching TRBD1. This CDR3 is 15 amino acids long. After removal of 7 bases from V and 2 bases from J, the junction contained 8 bases not matched to a gene. Germline V lookup: CDR1 MNHNY, CDR2 SVGAGI (reference sequence).

The count of this clone is one. This chain joins TRBV7-2 and TRBJ1-2; 7 bases match TRBD1. J was trimmed by 5 bases and V by 6 bases; bases with no gene match: 9. The CDR3 has 14 residues. Germline assignment: CDR1 SGHTA and CDR2 FQGNSA. This CDR3 is CASSLQGPSYGYTF. CDR3 DNA sequence: TGTGCCAGCAGTTTACAGGGGCCCTCTTATGGCTACACCTTC.

The chain combines TRBV28 with TRBJ1-5; D unclear. Germline V lookup: CDR1 MDHEN, CDR2 SYDVKM. This CDR3 has 13 residues. The V end was cut by 3 bases, the J end by 5 bases, with 8 bases between. CDR3 sequence: CASSLRGYQPQHF. DNA for the CDR3: TGTGCCAGCAGTTTGCGAGGGTATCAGCCCCAGCATTTT.

This sequence joins TRBV6-1 and TRBJ1-5, with D unresolved. Germline lookup yields CDR1 MNHNS and CDR2 SASEGT. The CDR3 has 14 amino acids. V dropped 0 bases and J dropped 5 bases, with 8 bases sitting between them. This CDR3 reads CASSEAAEYQPQHF. CDR3 nucleotides: TGTGCCAGCAGTGAAGCGGCGGAGTATCAGCCCCAGCATTTT.

The V and J genes are TRBV25-1 and TRBJ1-5; D remains unclear. The V gene's germline CDR1 is MGHDK and CDR2 SYGVNS. There are 13 residues in the CDR3. V shed 3 bases and J shed 8 bases, with 11 bases lying between them. This CDR3 reads CASSDKAGEPQHF. CDR3 DNA: TGTGCCAGCAGTGATAAGGCCGGGGAGCCCCAGCATTTT.

The chain carries TRBV15 and TRBJ2-1, with 10 bases identical to TRBD2. Per germline, CDR1 LNHNV and CDR2 YYDKDF (reference sequence). Trimming took 4 bases from V and 2 from J; bases not matched to a gene: 5. CDR3 length: 16 residues. CDR3 DNA: TGTGCCACCAGCACCCCACTAGCGGGGACCTACAATGAGCAGTTCTTC. This encodes CATSTPLAGTYNEQFF.

This clone was counted only a few times. The chain has TRBV4-1 and TRBJ1-2, with no clear D. The CDR3 covers 14 residues. CDR1 is MGHRA, CDR2 YSYEKL, per germline. V lost 5 bases to trimming and J lost 6 bases, with 16 bases between them. CDR3 loop: CASSSFREVDGYTF. The CDR3, as DNA: TGCGCCAGCAGCTCCTTCCGGGAGGTAGATGGCTACACCTTC.

This chain connects TRBV7-3 to TRBJ2-1, with 9 bases identical to TRBD2. Germline V gene sequence: CDR1 SGHTA, CDR2 FQGTGA. With 3 bases clipped from V and 6 bases from J, the junction kept 6 bases outside the gene matches. The CDR3 runs to 15 residues. CDR3 in DNA: TGTGCCAGCAGCTTCTTAGCGGGGGAAGCCAATGAGCAGTTCTTC. This encodes CASSFLAGEANEQFF.

J is TRBJ1-1 and V is TRBV6-1; maybe TRBD1 (6 bases). In germline, CDR1 is MNHNS, CDR2 SASEGT. Trimming took off 5 bases at V and 1 base at J, with 14 bases between the two ends. The CDR3 covers 15 residues. Here the CDR3 reads CASSSRQAANTEAFF. Written as DNA, the CDR3 is TGTGCCAGCAGTTCGAGACAGGCCGCGAACACTGAAGCTTTCTTT.

The V call is TRBV7-3, the J call TRBJ1-1; D perhaps matches TRBD1 (5 bases). Trimming stripped 5 bases from V and 2 bases from J, with 15 bases between. There are 15 residues in the CDR3. The V gene's germline CDR1 is SGHTA and CDR2 FQGTGA. In DNA form, the CDR3 reads TGTGCCAGCAGCCTAGCGGGGGGGGGTAACACTGAAGCTTTCTTT. Protein: CASSLAGGGNTEAFF.

This clone came up a few times. V is TRBV5-1 and J is TRBJ2-1; 12 bases fit TRBD2. This CDR3 contains 18 residues. Germline CDR1 SGHRS, CDR2 YFSETQ. The J segment lost 8 bases and the V segment lost 2 bases, leaving 14 bases of the junction unmatched. The CDR3 coding sequence is TGCGCCAGCAGCTTAGGGCGGACTAGCGGGAACCGAGAGGATGAGCAGTTCTTC. Encoded protein: CASSLGRTSGNREDEQFF.

The rearrangement uses TRBV9 and TRBJ1-1; perhaps TRBD1 as D (5 bases). Germline-derived CDR1 and CDR2 are SGDLS and YYNGEE. V gave up 4 bases and J gave up 5 bases, with 21 bases separating them. CDR3 length: 16 residues. CDR3: CASSPDVAGYRTEAFF. CDR3 bases: TGTGCCAGCAGCCCGGACGTGGCAGGGTATCGGACTGAAGCTTTCTTT.

The rearrangement links TRBV9 to TRBJ2-2; weak D call: TRBD2 (6 bases). The length of the CDR3 is 15 residues. CDR1 SGDLS and CDR2 YYNGEE come from the germline V gene. Trimming took 4 bases from V and 2 from J, leaving 12 bases between them. CDR3 sequence: CASSIGTLNTGELFF. In nucleotides, the CDR3 is TGTGCCAGCAGCATCGGGACTCTCAACACCGGGGAGCTGTTTTTT.

V and J are TRBV6-1 and TRBJ1-2; D is perhaps TRBD1 (5 bases). V was clipped by 2 bases and J by 3 bases, with 10 bases between them. CDR3 length: 14 residues. The germline V gene encodes CDR1 MNHNS and CDR2 SASEGT. CDR3 nucleotide sequence: TGTGCCAGCAGTGAATGGACAACGGACTATGGCTACACCTTC. Its translation is CASSEWTTDYGYTF.

The chain uses TRBV5-1 and TRBJ2-5; possibly TRBD2 for D (5 bases). The V and J ends lost 5 bases and 3 bases respectively, with 8 bases between them. The CDR3 loop spans 12 amino acids. Germline CDR1 reads SGHRS; CDR2 reads YFSETQ. DNA of the CDR3: TGCGCCAGCAGGGACGGGGAAGAGACCCAGTACTTC. As protein: CASRDGEETQYF.

CDR3 sequence reads: CATTGADAGNTIYF. The CDR3 nucleotides are TGTGCCACCACAGGGGCCGATGCTGGAAACACCATATATTTT. The chain couples TRBV19 to TRBJ1-3, with 7 nucleotides matching TRBD1. Germline assignment: CDR1 LNHDA and CDR2 SQIVND (reference sequence). The CDR3 has 14 amino acids. The V gene end was trimmed by 10 bases and the J gene end by 2 bases; junction bases not matched to a gene: 8.

This clone was counted a few times. The rearrangement joins TRBV6-1 to TRBJ1-3, with D tentatively TRBD1 (6 bases). The CDR3 is 17 residues long. Trimming removed 2 bases at V and 7 bases at J, with 21 bases between. Germline V gives CDR1 MNHNS, CDR2 SASEGT. The CDR3 here is CASSEFIAGASMNTIYF. As DNA, the CDR3 is TGTGCCAGCAGTGAATTCATAGCAGGGGCGTCTATGAACACCATATATTTT.

V usage is TRBV29-1 and J usage is TRBJ1-1; D not certain. V lost 5 bases and J 3 bases, leaving 10 bases between the germline ends. Per germline, CDR1 SQVTM and CDR2 ANQGSEA. The CDR3 covers 12 residues. CDR3 nucleotides: TGCAGCGTTTTAGAAATCTACACTGAAGCTTTCTTT. Residues: CSVLEIYTEAFF.

This clone came up once. This specimen includes other DNA sequences encoding the same CDR3. The CDR3 DNA follows: TGCGCCAGCAGCTTCGGACAGCCCTACGAGCAGTACTTC. Residues: CASSFGQPYEQYF. The chain combines TRBV5-1 with TRBJ2-7; D might be TRBD1 (6 bases). Looked up from germline, CDR1 is SGHRS and CDR2 is YFSETQ. This CDR3 has 13 residues. Trimming removed 2 bases from V and 2 bases from J, with 8 bases in between.

The V gene is TRBV7-9, the J gene TRBJ1-1; D ambiguous. Looked up from germline, CDR1 is SEHNR and CDR2 is FQNEAQ (reference sequence). There are 12 residues in the CDR3. V dropped 5 bases and J dropped 6 bases, with 10 bases sitting between them. The CDR3 spells CASSTDISEAFF. As DNA, the CDR3 is TGTGCCAGCAGCACCGACATATCTGAAGCTTTCTTT.

The chain is built from TRBV6-4 and TRBJ1-2; D remains unclear. Trimming cost V 3 bases and J 0 bases, with 11 bases left between them. This CDR3 is 15 amino acids long. Germline CDR1 and CDR2: MRHNA and SNTAGT. In DNA, the CDR3 is TGTGCCAGCAGTGATTTCCCTGGAGCTAACTATGGCTACACCTTC. It codes for CASSDFPGANYGYTF.

This clone has a handful of counts. V usage is TRBV4-1 and J usage is TRBJ2-7, with TRBD2 matching over 8 bases. The germline CDR1 and CDR2 sequences are MGHRA and YSYEKL. The CDR3 runs 21 residues. Trimming at V came to 0 bases and at J to 6 bases, leaving 25 bases not matched to a gene. CDR3 nucleotides: TGCGCCAGCAGCCAAGATCCGGGGGGACTTGGGGGAGCGGGGGCGCGGGGCGAGCAGTACTTC. It specifies CASSQDPGGLGGAGARGEQYF.

This clone occurred a few times. This same CDR3 is encoded by further DNA sequences in the sample. V gene TRBV9 combines with J gene TRBJ2-1; 7 bases are shared with TRBD1. J lost 7 bases, V lost 2 bases, and 6 bases had no gene match. The germline gives CDR1 SGDLS, CDR2 YYNGEE. This CDR3 is 14 amino acids long. The CDR3 protein is CASSVWTGENEQFF. CDR3 bases: TGTGCCAGCAGCGTTTGGACAGGCGAAAATGAGCAGTTCTTC.

Written as DNA, the CDR3 is TGTGCCAGCAGCTTGGCCGATTCACCCCTCCACTTT. This gives the protein CASSLADSPLHF. The genes are TRBV11-2 and TRBJ1-6; no reliable D call. CDR3 length: 12 residues. Trimming pared 3 bases from V and 8 bases from J, leaving 5 bases between. The V gene's germline CDR1 is SGHAT and CDR2 FQNNGV. The full variable domain, completed using reference TRBV11-2 and TRBJ1-6, is EAGVAQSPRYKIIEKRQSVAFWCNPISGHATLYWYQQILGQGPKLLIQFQNNGVVDDSQLPKDRFSAERLKGVDSTLKIQPAKLEDSAVYLCASSLADSPLHFGNGTRLTVT.

The chain couples TRBV15 to TRBJ2-4; a possible D gene is TRBD1 (6 bases). The CDR3 runs 12 residues. CDR1 and CDR2 from the germline V gene are LNHNV and YYDKDF (reference sequence). V lost 0 bases, J lost 10 bases, and 7 bases lay in between. CDR3 nucleotide sequence: TGTGCCACCAGCAGAGATCAGGGGATTCAGTACTTC. Protein sequence: CATSRDQGIQYF. The full variable domain, with the rest looked up from reference TRBV15 and TRBJ2-4, is DAMVIQNPRYQVTQFGKPVTLSCSQTLNHNVMYWYQQKSSQAPKLLFHYYDKDFNNEADTPDNFQSRRPNTSFCFLDIRSPGLGDTAMYLCATSRDQGIQYFGAGTRLSVL.

The CDR3 region has the DNA TGTGCCAGCAGTGGGGACCAGGGGGCCTCCGCTACGCAGTATTTT. It codes for CASSGDQGASATQYF. The V and J genes are TRBV6-6 and TRBJ2-3; 8 bases are shared with TRBD1. The CDR3 is made up of 15 amino acids. CDR1 is MNHNY and CDR2 is SVGAGI in the germline V gene (reference sequence). V gave up 5 bases and J gave up 8 bases; unmatched junction bases: 12.

This clone was observed many times. The chain uses TRBV29-1 and TRBJ1-4; 7 positions match TRBD1. V lost 4 bases to trimming and J lost 0 bases; unmatched junction nucleotides: 17. The CDR3 length is 19 residues. Looked up from germline, CDR1 is SQVTM and CDR2 is ANQGSEA. CDR3: CSVGGAVGDSIATNEKLFF. DNA for the CDR3: TGCAGCGTTGGGGGGGCCGTCGGGGACAGCATTGCAACTAATGAAAAACTGTTTTTT. The full variable domain, rest sourced from reference TRBV29-1 and TRBJ1-4, is SAVISQKPSRDICQRGTSLTIQCQVDSQVTMMFWYRQQPGQSLTLIATANQGSEATYESGFVIDKFPISRPNLTFSTLTVSNMSPEDSSIYLCSVGGAVGDSIATNEKLFFGSGTQLSVL.

The chain joins TRBV2 to TRBJ2-2; perhaps TRBD1 as D (6 bases). The CDR3 sequence is 15 residues long. V lost 4 bases and J lost 7, with 16 bases in between. Germline CDR1 and CDR2: SNHLY and FYNNEI. The chain's CDR3 is CASSVQGNKGGELFF. Here the CDR3 DNA reads TGTGCCAGCAGTGTACAGGGCAACAAAGGCGGGGAGCTGTTTTTT.

This clone was observed a handful of times. The chain employs TRBV5-4 and TRBJ1-1; D perhaps matches TRBD1 (5 bases). V lost 5 bases and J lost 4, with 12 bases in between. The germline V gene encodes CDR1 SGHNT and CDR2 YYREEE (reference sequence). This CDR3 contains 13 residues. CDR3 sequence: CASRLQDFTEAFF. DNA of the CDR3: TGTGCCAGCAGGTTACAGGATTTCACTGAAGCTTTCTTT.

This clone was recorded only once. The chain employs TRBV7-9 and TRBJ2-5; D not resolved. The germline V and J ends were trimmed by 6 bases and 4 bases, with 9 bases remaining between them. CDR3 length: 12 residues. Germline V gives CDR1 SEHNR, CDR2 FQNEAQ (reference sequence). The CDR3 reads CASRAEVETQYF. DNA of the CDR3: TGTGCCAGCAGGGCCGAGGTAGAGACCCAGTACTTC.

This clone was counted between two and nine times. The chain combines TRBV2 with TRBJ1-6, with a possible D match to TRBD1 (5 bases). V dropped 2 bases and J dropped 8 bases, with 13 bases sitting between them. CDR3 length: 15 amino acids. Looked up from germline, CDR1 is SNHLY and CDR2 is FYNNEI. The DNA for the CDR3 is TGTGCCAGCAGTGAACAGGGTGCCCCCCATTCACCCCTCCACTTT. It yields the protein CASSEQGAPHSPLHF.